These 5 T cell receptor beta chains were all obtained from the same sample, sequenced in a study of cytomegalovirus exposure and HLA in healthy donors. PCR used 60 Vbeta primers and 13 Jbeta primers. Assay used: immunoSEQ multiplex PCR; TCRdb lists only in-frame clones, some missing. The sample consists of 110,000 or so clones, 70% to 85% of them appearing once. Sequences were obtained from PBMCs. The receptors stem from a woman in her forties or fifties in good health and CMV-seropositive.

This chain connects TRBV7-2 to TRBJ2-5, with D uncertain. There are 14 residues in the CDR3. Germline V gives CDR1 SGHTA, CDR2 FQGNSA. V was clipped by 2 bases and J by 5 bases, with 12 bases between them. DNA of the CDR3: TGTGCCAGCAGCTTATTTCCACAAGCGGAGACCCAGTACTTC. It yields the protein CASSLFPQAETQYF.

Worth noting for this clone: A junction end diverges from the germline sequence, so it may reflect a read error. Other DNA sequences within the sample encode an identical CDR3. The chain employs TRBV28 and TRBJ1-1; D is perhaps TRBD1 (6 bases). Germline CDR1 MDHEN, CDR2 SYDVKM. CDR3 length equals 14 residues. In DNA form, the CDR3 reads TGCGCCAGCAGTTTATATGGGGGCGGCACTGAAGCTTTCTTT. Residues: CASSLYGGGTEAFF.

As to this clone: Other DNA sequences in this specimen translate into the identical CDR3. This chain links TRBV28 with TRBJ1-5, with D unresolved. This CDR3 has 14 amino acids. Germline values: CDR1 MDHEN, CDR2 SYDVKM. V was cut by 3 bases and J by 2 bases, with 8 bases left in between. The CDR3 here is CASSLRGRNQPQHF. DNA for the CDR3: TGTGCCAGCAGTTTGAGAGGGCGCAATCAGCCCCAGCATTTT.

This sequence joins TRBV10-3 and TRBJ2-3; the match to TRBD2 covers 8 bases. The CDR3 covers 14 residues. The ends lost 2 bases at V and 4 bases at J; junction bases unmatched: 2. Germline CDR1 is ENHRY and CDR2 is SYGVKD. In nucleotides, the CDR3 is TGTGCCATCAGTGAGACGGGGGGGTCAGATACGCAGTATTTT. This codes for CAISETGGSDTQYF.

CDR3 residues: CASSPIPGGRDTQYF. In DNA form, the CDR3 reads TGTGCCAGCAGCCCCATCCCTGGAGGGAGAGATACGCAGTATTTT. The genes are TRBV7-8 and TRBJ2-3; D is possibly TRBD2 (6 bases). Germline CDR1 reads SGHVS; CDR2 reads FQNEAQ. V dropped 5 bases and J dropped 5 bases, with 17 bases sitting between them. This CDR3 comprises 15 residues. Complete variable domain (other parts from reference TRBV7-8 and TRBJ2-3): GAGVSQSPRYKVAKRGQDVALRCDPISGHVSLFWYQQALGQGPEFLTYFQNEAQLDKSGLPSDRFFAERPEGSVSTLKIQRTQQEDSAVYLCASSPIPGGRDTQYFGPGTRLTVL.